The 30 T cell receptor beta chains reported below all come from one sample, sequenced in a study of T-cell memory formation after mild COVID-19. Each CDR3 protein is one row after TCRdb ran MiXCR on the 5' RACE reads. The sample has about 620,000 distinct CDR3 sequences, around 17% seen once. The specimen was PBMCs or a T cell subset sorted from them (not recorded which). The receptors here all came from an adult woman who had mild COVID-19 (a few samples of this study predate the infection). Cell type and time point are not known.

The chain recombines TRBV7-3 with TRBJ1-1; the match to TRBD1 covers 8 bases. The CDR3 is made up of 15 amino acids. V lost 4 bases and J lost 1; bases outside the gene matches: 5. Per the germline V gene, CDR1 is SGHTA and CDR2 is FQGTGA. The CDR3 loop is CASSSDRGANTEAFF. The CDR3 nucleotides read TGTGCCAGCAGCTCCGACAGGGGAGCGAACACTGAAGCTTTCTTT.

This clonotype was recorded a few times. The rearrangement joins TRBV11-2 to TRBJ2-1; TRBD2 matches 14 bases. Germline values: CDR1 SGHAT, CDR2 FQNNGV. The ends lost 1 base at V and 3 bases at J; junction bases unmatched: 8. The length of the CDR3 is 19 residues. The CDR3 bases are TGTGCCAGCAGCTTAGGTGGACTAGCGGGAGGACCTATCTACAATGAGCAGTTCTTC. Encoded protein: CASSLGGLAGGPIYNEQFF.

This chain uses TRBV5-1 with TRBJ2-7; 7 nucleotides line up with TRBD1. The CDR3 length is 16 residues. Germline loops: CDR1 SGHRS, CDR2 YFSETQ. V shed 0 bases, J shed 4 bases, and the junction held 10 bases outside the gene matches. The CDR3 DNA reads as TGCGCCAGCAGCTTGGGGGACAGAGCAAGAACATACGAGCAGTACTTC. This gives the protein CASSLGDRARTYEQYF. The full variable domain, completed using reference TRBV5-1 and TRBJ2-7, is KAGVTQTPRYLIKTRGQQVTLSCSPISGHRSVSWYQQTPGQGLQFLFEYFSETQRNKGNFPGRFSGRQFSNSRSEMNVSTLELGDSALYLCASSLGDRARTYEQYFGPGTRLTVT.

This clonotype was counted between two and nine times. One end of the junction does not line up with germline, which may come from a read error. The chain joins TRBV3-1 to TRBJ2-4; the D gene could be TRBD1 or TRBD2 (5 bases each). The CDR3 consists of 12 residues. Per the germline V gene, CDR1 is LGHDT and CDR2 is YNNKEL (reference sequence). The CDR3 here is CASSQSGTRPVF. In nucleotides, the CDR3 is TGTGCCAGCAGCCAGTCCGGGACCCGCCCGGTCTTC.

This clonotype was observed once. This chain connects TRBV4-3 to TRBJ2-1; 8 positions match TRBD1. This CDR3 has 18 residues. The germline CDR1 and CDR2 sequences are LGHNA and YSLEER. With V trimmed by 2 bases and J by 4 bases, 13 bases remained unmatched. CDR3 coding DNA: TGCGCCAGCAGCCAACATAGGTGGGCGGGACAGGCTTACAATGAGCAGTTCTTC. This translates into CASSQHRWAGQAYNEQFF.

The table lists this clonotype with a few counts. The chain is built from TRBV5-6 and TRBJ2-1; maybe TRBD2 (6 bases). Trimming stripped 2 bases from V and 8 bases from J, with 14 bases between. The CDR3 length is 14 residues. The germline gives CDR1 SGHDT, CDR2 YYEEEE. CDR3 sequence: CASSFGGFRDEQFF. In DNA form, the CDR3 reads TGTGCCAGCAGCTTCGGAGGGTTCCGCGATGAGCAGTTCTTC.

The V gene is TRBV30, the J gene TRBJ2-7; D might be TRBD1 (6 bases). V shed 0 bases and J shed 8 bases, with 11 bases lying between them. CDR1 and CDR2 (germline): GTSNPN, SVGIG (reference sequence). The CDR3 consists of 12 residues. In DNA form, the CDR3 reads TGTGCCTGGAGTGTACAGGGCCTGCAGCAGTACTTC. This translates into CAWSVQGLQQYF.

This clonotype came up a few times. The chain has TRBV6-5 and TRBJ2-5, with D possibly TRBD2 on 6 matching bases. This CDR3 has 11 amino acids. The germline V gene has CDR1 MNHEY and CDR2 SVGAGI. With 7 bases removed from V and 7 bases from J, the gap between germline ends came to 10 bases. The CDR3 is CASIHGGTQYF. In DNA form, the CDR3 reads TGTGCCAGCATCCACGGGGGGACCCAGTACTTC.

This clonotype was observed many times. The rearrangement joins TRBV20-1 to TRBJ2-2, with 12 positions matching TRBD2. This CDR3 contains 19 residues. After removal of 5 bases from V and 3 bases from J, the junction contained 16 bases not matched to a gene. The V gene's germline CDR1 is DFQATT and CDR2 SNEGSKA (reference sequence). The CDR3 region is CSARVQQGTSGRYTGELFF. The CDR3 coding sequence is TGCAGTGCTCGGGTACAACAGGGAACTAGCGGGAGGTACACCGGGGAGCTGTTTTTT.

In its sample, this clonotype was seen a few times. The V call is TRBV6-5, the J call TRBJ1-4; weak D call: TRBD1 (6 bases). The CDR3 is made up of 14 amino acids. The germline gives CDR1 MNHEY, CDR2 SVGAGI. The V end lost 4 bases, the J end lost 6 bases, and 12 bases lay between the germline ends. CDR3 DNA sequence: TGTGCCAGCAGTTCACAGGGTTGGGATGAAAAACTGTTTTTT. It translates to CASSSQGWDEKLFF.

This clonotype was observed a handful of times. The CDR3 DNA reads TGTGCCAGCAGTCGGACAACAGGATACCTCTCCTACGAGCAGTACTTC. This codes for CASSRTTGYLSYEQYF. J is TRBJ2-7 and V is TRBV6-6, with a possible D match to TRBD1 (5 bases). CDR3 length: 16 amino acids. Germline CDR1 MNHNY, CDR2 SVGAGI (reference sequence). Deletions cut 5 bases from V and 0 bases from J, with 17 bases between.

V is TRBV6-1 and J is TRBJ2-2, with D possibly TRBD2 on 6 matching bases. V was shortened by 5 bases and J by 5 bases, with 12 bases between the two germline ends. CDR1 is MNHNS and CDR2 is SASEGT in the germline V gene. The CDR3 is made up of 14 amino acids. CDR3 sequence (DNA): TGTGCCAGCAGTATGGGCGGGGTAACCGGGGAGCTGTTTTTT. Amino acid sequence: CASSMGGVTGELFF.

This clonotype was counted between two and nine times. The chain joins TRBV9 to TRBJ2-7; D is undetermined. The V gene's germline CDR1 is SGDLS and CDR2 YYNGEE. Trimming removed 3 bases from V and 3 bases from J, with 7 bases in between. CDR3 length: 12 amino acids. This CDR3 reads CASSGAGYEQYF. DNA for the CDR3: TGTGCCAGCAGCGGGGCAGGCTACGAGCAGTACTTC.

V is TRBV7-2 and J is TRBJ2-5; TRBD2 agrees at 12 bases. The CDR3 contains 19 residues. From germline, CDR1 is SGHTA and CDR2 FQGNSA. V was clipped by 5 bases and J by 1 base; unmatched bases: 14. CDR3 sequence reads: CASSPTTSTSGGFQETQYF. In nucleotides, the CDR3 is TGTGCCAGCAGCCCCACCACCTCGACTAGCGGGGGTTTCCAAGAGACCCAGTACTTC.

The V call is TRBV7-9, the J call TRBJ1-1, with 8 bases that match TRBD1. J was trimmed by 4 bases and V by 8 bases; bases with no gene match: 6. CDR3 length: 13 amino acids. From germline, CDR1 is SEHNR and CDR2 FQNEAQ (reference sequence). Here the CDR3 reads CASSQGALTEAFF. The CDR3 DNA is TGTGCCAGCTCCCAGGGGGCGCTCACTGAAGCTTTCTTT.

The rearrangement links TRBV5-1 to TRBJ2-5, with 14 bases that match TRBD2. CDR3 length: 16 amino acids. Germline loops: CDR1 SGHRS, CDR2 YFSETQ. V was clipped by 3 bases and J by 4 bases; unmatched bases: 5. CDR3 in amino acids: CASSSLGTSGRETQYF. CDR3 nucleotides: TGCGCCAGCAGCTCCCTAGGGACTAGCGGGAGAGAGACCCAGTACTTC.

At least ten counts were recorded for this clonotype. The V gene is TRBV29-1, the J gene TRBJ1-1, with 8 bases matching TRBD1. The CDR3 has 12 amino acids. Germline assignment: CDR1 SQVTM and CDR2 ANQGSEA. Unmatched junction bases numbered 3, after V lost 6 bases and J lost 3 bases. CDR3 sequence reads: CSVAQGDTEAFF. As DNA, the CDR3 is TGCAGCGTCGCACAGGGGGACACTGAAGCTTTCTTT.

This clonotype was seen more than once but under ten times. V usage is TRBV5-1 and J usage is TRBJ2-7, with TRBD1 identical over 9 bases. The germline CDR1 and CDR2 sequences are SGHRS and YFSETQ. J was trimmed by 1 base and V by 3 bases; bases with no gene match: 8. The CDR3 consists of 16 residues. DNA for the CDR3: TGCGCCAGCAGCTCTACTCCAGGACAGGGGTCCTACGAGCAGTACTTC. Protein: CASSSTPGQGSYEQYF.

The count of this clonotype is one. CDR3 loop: CSAPDRDTQYF. CDR3 nucleotides: TGCAGTGCTCCAGATCGAGATACGCAGTATTTT. This chain uses TRBV20-1 with TRBJ2-3; D gene uncertain. This CDR3 has 11 amino acids. CDR1 is DFQATT and CDR2 is SNEGSKA in the germline V gene (reference sequence). Trimming took off 5 bases at V and 5 bases at J, with 8 bases between the two ends.

This clonotype was found a few times. The chain employs TRBV21-1 and TRBJ2-7; the listed D gene, TRBD2, was not tested against the DNA. TRBV21-1 has pseudogene status. The CDR3 sequence is 16 residues long. The CDR3 is CASSKDPSGALYEQYF. The DNA of the CDR3 is TGTGCCAGCAGCAAAGACCCTAGCGGGGCCCTCTACGAGCAGTACTTC.

The chain links TRBV18 to TRBJ2-1; the D gene is possibly TRBD1 (7 bases). Germline assignment: CDR1 KGHSH and CDR2 LQKENI. Trimming shortened V by 6 bases and J by 10 bases, and 13 bases separated the two germline ends. The CDR3 covers 12 residues. The CDR3 DNA reads as TGTGCCAGCTCGCGGGACAGCCAGGAGCAGTTCTTC. Translated: CASSRDSQEQFF.

This clonotype has more than one count but fewer than ten. CDR3 protein: CAISEGAATGGTEAFF. CDR3 bases: TGTGCCATCAGTGAAGGGGCCGCGACAGGGGGCACTGAAGCTTTCTTT. The V gene is TRBV10-3, the J gene TRBJ1-1; 9 bases map to TRBD1. The germline V gene encodes CDR1 ENHRY and CDR2 SYGVKD. The CDR3 is made up of 16 amino acids. J lost 4 bases, V lost 3 bases, and 9 bases had no gene match.

This clonotype was picked up a small number of times. The chain joins TRBV12-3 or TRBV12-4 to TRBJ2-1; D possibly matches TRBD1 or TRBD2 (5 bases each). Trimming stripped 6 bases from V and 16 bases from J, with 19 bases between. The CDR3 has 12 amino acids. The chain's CDR3 is CASSPGRSGPFF. CDR3 sequence (DNA): TGTGCCAGCAGCCCCGGCCGTTCGGGACCCTTCTTC.

This clonotype was seen more than once but under ten times. V and J are TRBV3-1 and TRBJ2-3; a possible D gene is TRBD1 (7 bases). The CDR3 extends over 16 amino acids. V lost 0 bases and J 5 bases, leaving 15 bases between the germline ends. The germline V gene encodes CDR1 LGHDT and CDR2 YNNKEL (reference sequence). This chain's CDR3 is CASSQDRAGGLDTQYF. The CDR3 DNA follows: TGTGCCAGCAGCCAAGATCGGGCAGGGGGGTTAGATACGCAGTATTTT.

There are a few counts of this clonotype. The chain recombines TRBV5-8 with TRBJ2-7; 7 nucleotides match TRBD2. Germline V CDR1 and CDR2: SGHTS, YDEGEE. The length of the CDR3 is 14 residues. With V trimmed by 4 bases and J by 3 bases, 7 bases remained unmatched. CDR3 amino acids: CASSPRTSFYEQYF. In DNA form, the CDR3 reads TGTGCCAGCAGCCCAAGGACTAGTTTCTACGAGCAGTACTTC.

Here the CDR3 DNA reads TGCAGTGCTAGAGGACATATCGGGGGCGGGTATGGCTACACCTTC. It specifies CSARGHIGGGYGYTF. The J gene is TRBJ1-2, the V gene TRBV20-1; perhaps TRBD1 as D (6 bases). Germline V gene sequence: CDR1 DFQATT, CDR2 SNEGSKA (reference sequence). V lost 1 base and J 5 bases, leaving 17 bases between the germline ends. This CDR3 contains 15 residues.

The sample holds a few counts of this clonotype. The chain is built from TRBV20-1 and TRBJ2-4; a possible D gene is TRBD1 (6 bases). V shed 6 bases and J shed 11 bases, with 17 bases lying between them. The CDR3 is made up of 12 amino acids. Germline V gene data show CDR1 as DFQATT and CDR2 as SNEGSKA (reference sequence). This CDR3 is CSASDRFDLQYF. CDR3 sequence (DNA): TGCAGTGCCTCGGACAGATTCGACCTTCAGTACTTC.

This clonotype has just one count. This chain links TRBV12-3 or TRBV12-4 with TRBJ2-1; 7 nucleotides line up with TRBD1. The trim removed 6 bases at V and 5 bases at J, leaving 13 bases unmatched. This CDR3 has 16 residues. CDR3 residues: CASRSRTGAKDNEQFF. CDR3 nucleotide sequence: TGTGCCAGCAGATCACGAACAGGGGCGAAAGACAATGAGCAGTTCTTC.

CDR3 nucleotides: TGTGCCAGTACCCTCTACAGGGGGCATCAGCCCCAGCATTTT. It encodes CASTLYRGHQPQHF. The gene calls are TRBV19 and TRBJ1-5, with 9 bases that match TRBD1. The CDR3 runs 14 residues. V lost 7 bases to trimming and J lost 5 bases; unmatched junction nucleotides: 6. Germline-derived CDR1 and CDR2 are LNHDA and SQIVND (reference sequence).

The chain uses TRBV19 and TRBJ2-2, with D possibly being TRBD2 (6 bases). In germline, CDR1 is LNHDA, CDR2 SQIVND (reference sequence). The CDR3 loop spans 15 amino acids. Trimming took 6 bases from V and 5 from J, leaving 16 bases between them. CDR3 bases: TGTGCCAGTAGCCTGGGAGGATGGGTGACCGGGGAGCTGTTTTTT. It codes for CASSLGGWVTGELFF.